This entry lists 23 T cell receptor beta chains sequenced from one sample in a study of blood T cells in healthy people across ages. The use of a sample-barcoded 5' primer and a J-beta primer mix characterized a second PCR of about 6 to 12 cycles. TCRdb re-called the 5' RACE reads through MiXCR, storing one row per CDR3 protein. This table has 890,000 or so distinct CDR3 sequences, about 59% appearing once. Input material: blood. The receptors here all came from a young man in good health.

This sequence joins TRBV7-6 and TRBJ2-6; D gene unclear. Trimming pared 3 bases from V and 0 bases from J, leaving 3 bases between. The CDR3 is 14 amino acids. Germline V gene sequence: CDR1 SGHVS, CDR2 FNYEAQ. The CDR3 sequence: CASSFHSGANVLTF. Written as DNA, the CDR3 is TGTGCCAGCAGCTTCCACTCTGGGGCCAACGTCCTGACTTTC.

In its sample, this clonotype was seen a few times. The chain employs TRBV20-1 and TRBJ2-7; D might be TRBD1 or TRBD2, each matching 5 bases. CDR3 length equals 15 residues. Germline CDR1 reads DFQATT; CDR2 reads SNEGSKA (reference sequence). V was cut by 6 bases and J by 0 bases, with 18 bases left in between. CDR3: CSAPALGVNSYEQYF. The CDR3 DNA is TGCAGTGCCCCAGCCTTGGGGGTTAACTCCTACGAGCAGTACTTC.

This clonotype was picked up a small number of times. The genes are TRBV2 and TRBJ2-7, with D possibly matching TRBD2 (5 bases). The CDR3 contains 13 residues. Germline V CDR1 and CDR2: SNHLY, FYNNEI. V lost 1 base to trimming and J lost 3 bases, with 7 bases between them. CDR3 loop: CASSEGTRYEQYF. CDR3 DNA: TGTGCCAGCAGTGAAGGGACTCGCTACGAGCAGTACTTC.

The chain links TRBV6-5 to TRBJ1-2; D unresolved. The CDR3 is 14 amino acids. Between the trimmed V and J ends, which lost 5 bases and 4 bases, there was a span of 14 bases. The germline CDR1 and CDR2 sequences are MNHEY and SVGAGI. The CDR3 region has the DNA TGTGCCAGCAGTCCAACTCACCCAGCCTATGGCTACACCTTC. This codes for CASSPTHPAYGYTF.

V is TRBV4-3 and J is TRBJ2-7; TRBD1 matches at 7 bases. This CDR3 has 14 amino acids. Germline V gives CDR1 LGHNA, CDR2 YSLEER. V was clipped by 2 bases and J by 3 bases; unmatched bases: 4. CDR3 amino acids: CASSQRTGIYEQYF. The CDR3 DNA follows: TGCGCCAGCAGCCAACGGACAGGAATCTACGAGCAGTACTTC.

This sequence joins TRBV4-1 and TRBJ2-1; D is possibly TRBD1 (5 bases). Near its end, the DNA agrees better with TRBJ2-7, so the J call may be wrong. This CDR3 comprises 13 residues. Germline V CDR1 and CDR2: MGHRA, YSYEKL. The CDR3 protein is CASRAPVDNEQYF. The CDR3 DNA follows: TGCGCCAGCAGGGCCCCTGTGGACAATGAGCAGTACTTC.

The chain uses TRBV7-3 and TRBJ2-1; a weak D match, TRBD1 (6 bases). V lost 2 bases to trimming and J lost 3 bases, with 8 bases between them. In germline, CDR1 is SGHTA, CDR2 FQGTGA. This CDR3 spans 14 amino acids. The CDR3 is CASSLGTNYNEQFF. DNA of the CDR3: TGTGCCAGCAGCTTAGGGACAAACTACAATGAGCAGTTCTTC.

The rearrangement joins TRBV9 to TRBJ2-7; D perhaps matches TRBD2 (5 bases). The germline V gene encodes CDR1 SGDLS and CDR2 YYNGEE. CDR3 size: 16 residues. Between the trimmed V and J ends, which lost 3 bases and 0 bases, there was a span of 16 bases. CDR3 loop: CASSEGSSGFSYEQYF. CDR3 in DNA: TGTGCCAGCAGCGAAGGGTCAAGCGGCTTCTCCTACGAGCAGTACTTC.

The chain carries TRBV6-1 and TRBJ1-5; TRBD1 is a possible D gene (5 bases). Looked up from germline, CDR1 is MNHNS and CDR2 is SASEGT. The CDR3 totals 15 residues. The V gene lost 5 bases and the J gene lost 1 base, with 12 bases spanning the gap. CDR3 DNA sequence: TGTGCCAGCAGTCGGGACCCTTCGAGCAATCAGCCCCAGCATTTT. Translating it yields CASSRDPSSNQPQHF.

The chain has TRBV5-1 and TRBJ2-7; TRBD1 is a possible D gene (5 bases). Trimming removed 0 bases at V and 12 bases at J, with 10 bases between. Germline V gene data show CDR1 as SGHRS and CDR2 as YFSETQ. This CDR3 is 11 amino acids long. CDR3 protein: CASSLGQGLYF. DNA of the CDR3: TGCGCCAGCAGCTTGGGGCAGGGTCTGTACTTC.

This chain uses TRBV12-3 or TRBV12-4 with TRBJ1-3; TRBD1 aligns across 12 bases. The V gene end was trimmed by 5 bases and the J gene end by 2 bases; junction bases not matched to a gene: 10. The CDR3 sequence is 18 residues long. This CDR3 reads CASSDTRDRGRAGNTIYF. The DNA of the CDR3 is TGTGCCAGCAGTGACACCCGGGACAGGGGGCGGGCTGGAAACACCATATATTTT.

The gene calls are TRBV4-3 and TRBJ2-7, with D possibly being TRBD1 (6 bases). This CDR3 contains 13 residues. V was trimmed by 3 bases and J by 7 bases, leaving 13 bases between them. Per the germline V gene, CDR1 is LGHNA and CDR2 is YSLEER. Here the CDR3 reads CASSHLTGREQYF. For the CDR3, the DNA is TGCGCCAGCAGCCATCTGACAGGACGGGAGCAGTACTTC.

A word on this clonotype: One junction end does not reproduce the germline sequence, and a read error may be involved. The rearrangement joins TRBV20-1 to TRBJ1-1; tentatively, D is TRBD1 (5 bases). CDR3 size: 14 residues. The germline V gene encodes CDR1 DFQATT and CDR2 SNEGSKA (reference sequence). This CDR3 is CSAHTGGRNTEAFF. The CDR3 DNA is TGCAGTGCTCACACGGGGGGGAGGAACACCGAAGCTTTCTTT.

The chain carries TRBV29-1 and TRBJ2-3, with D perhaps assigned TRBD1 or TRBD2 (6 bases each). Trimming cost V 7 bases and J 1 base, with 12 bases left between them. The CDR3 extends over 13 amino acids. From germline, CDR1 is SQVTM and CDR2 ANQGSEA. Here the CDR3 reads CSDGGPGTDTQYF. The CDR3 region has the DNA TGCAGCGATGGGGGGCCGGGCACAGATACGCAGTATTTT.

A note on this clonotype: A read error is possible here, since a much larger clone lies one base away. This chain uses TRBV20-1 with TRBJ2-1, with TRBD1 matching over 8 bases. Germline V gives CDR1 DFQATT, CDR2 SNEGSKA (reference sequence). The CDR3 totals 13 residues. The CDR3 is CSADRGAYNGQFF. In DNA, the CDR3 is TGCAGTGCCGACAGGGGTGCCTACAATGGGCAGTTCTTC.

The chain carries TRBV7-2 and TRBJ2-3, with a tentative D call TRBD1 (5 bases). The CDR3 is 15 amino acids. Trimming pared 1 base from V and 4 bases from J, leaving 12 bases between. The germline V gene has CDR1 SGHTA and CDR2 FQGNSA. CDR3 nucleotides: TGTGCCAGCAGCTTAGGAAGTCAGGGCCCAGATACGCAGTATTTT. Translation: CASSLGSQGPDTQYF.

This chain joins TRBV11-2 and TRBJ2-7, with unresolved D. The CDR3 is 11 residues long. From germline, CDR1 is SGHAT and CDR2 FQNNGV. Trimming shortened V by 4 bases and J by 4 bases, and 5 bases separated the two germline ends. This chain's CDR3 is CASSYIYEQYF. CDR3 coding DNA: TGTGCCAGCAGCTATATATACGAGCAGTACTTC.

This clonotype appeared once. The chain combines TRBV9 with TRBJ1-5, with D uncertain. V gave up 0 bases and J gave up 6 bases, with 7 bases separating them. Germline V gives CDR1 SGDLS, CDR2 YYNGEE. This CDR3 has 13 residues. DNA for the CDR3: TGTGCCAGCAGCGTAGGTTCTGGTCAGCCCCAGCATTTT. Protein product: CASSVGSGQPQHF.

The CDR3: CASSYSKVASQYF. CDR3 DNA: TGTGCCAGCAGTTACTCGAAGGTAGCCTCCCAGTACTTC. The rearrangement uses TRBV6-5 and TRBJ2-4; D uncertain. V dropped 0 bases and J dropped 13 bases, with 13 bases sitting between them. The CDR3 extends over 13 amino acids. Germline V gene data show CDR1 as MNHEY and CDR2 as SVGAGI.

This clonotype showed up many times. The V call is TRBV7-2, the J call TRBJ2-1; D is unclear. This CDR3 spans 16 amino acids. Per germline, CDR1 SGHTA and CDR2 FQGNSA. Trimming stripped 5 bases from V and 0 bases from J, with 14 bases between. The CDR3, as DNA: TGTGCCAGCAGCCCCACAGCGCTCCTCTCCTACAATGAGCAGTTCTTC. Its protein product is CASSPTALLSYNEQFF.

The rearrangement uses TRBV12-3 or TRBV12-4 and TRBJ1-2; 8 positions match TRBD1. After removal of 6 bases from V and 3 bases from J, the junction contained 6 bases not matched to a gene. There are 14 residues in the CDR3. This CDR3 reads CASSLRTGHYGYTF. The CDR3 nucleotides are TGTGCCAGCAGCCTGAGGACAGGGCACTATGGCTACACCTTC.

In DNA, the CDR3 is TGTGCCAGCAGCAGAAACAGGGGGGATCAGCCCCAGCATTTT. Residues: CASSRNRGDQPQHF. V gene TRBV7-8 combines with J gene TRBJ1-5; 8 nucleotides align to TRBD1. This CDR3 is built from 14 residues. CDR1 is SGHVS, CDR2 FQNEAQ, per germline. After removal of 5 bases from V and 5 bases from J, the junction contained 5 bases not matched to a gene.

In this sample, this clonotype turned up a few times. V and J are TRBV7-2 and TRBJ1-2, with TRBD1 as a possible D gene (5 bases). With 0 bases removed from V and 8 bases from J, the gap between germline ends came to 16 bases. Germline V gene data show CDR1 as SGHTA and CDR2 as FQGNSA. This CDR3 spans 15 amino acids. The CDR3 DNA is TGTGCCAGCAGCTTAGCGGACCCTCGCTGGGGCGGCTACACCTTC. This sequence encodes CASSLADPRWGGYTF.